The rows below give T cell receptor beta chains drawn from one sample of a study of cytomegalovirus exposure and HLA in healthy donors. Sequencing used immunoSEQ multiplex PCR; TCRdb keeps in-frame clones, though not all of them. The sample consists of 50,000 to 70,000 clones, about four fifths of them appearing once. Input material: PBMCs. These receptor sequences come from a woman between 40 and 50 years old in good health and CMV-seronegative. The CDR3 runs from the conserved cysteine through the conserved F or W. D genes are given only for firm matches. Only part of the rows carry a size: once, few, many, or a class if the clone is expanded.

v_gene,d_gene,abundance,j_gene,CDR3aa,CDR3nt
TRBV7-8,.,.,TRBJ1-2,CASSLSGQYVYGYTF,TGTGCCAGCAGCTTATCCGGACAGTATGTCTATGGCTACACCTTC
TRBV6-1,TRBD1,.,TRBJ2-2,CASSKGYRGTGELFF,TGTGCCAGCAGTAAGGGGTACAGGGGGACCGGGGAGCTGTTTTTT
TRBV9,.,.,TRBJ1-2,CASSVTAYGYTF,TGTGCCAGCAGCGTAACAGCTTATGGCTACACCTTC
TRBV28,TRBD2,.,TRBJ2-7,CASSLETSEFYEQYF,TGTGCCAGCAGTTTAGAAACTAGCGAGTTCTACGAGCAGTACTTC
TRBV30,.,.,TRBJ1-5,CAWSVPGERNQPQHF,TGTGCCTGGAGTGTACCCGGGGAACGTAATCAGCCCCAGCATTTT
TRBV18,.,.,TRBJ2-5,CASSPLTTIPIQETQYF,TGTGCCAGCTCACCATTAACAACTATACCAATCCAAGAGACCCAGTACTTC
TRBV5-1,TRBD2,.,TRBJ2-3,CASGAASGSTDTQYF,TGCGCCAGCGGGGCGGCTAGCGGGAGCACAGATACGCAGTATTTT
TRBV28,TRBD2,.,TRBJ2-7,CASSPPGGRAYEQYF,TGTGCCAGCAGCCCCCCCGGCGGGAGGGCCTACGAGCAGTACTTC
TRBV12-5,TRBD1,.,TRBJ1-2,CASGQGTGMYGYTF,TGTGCTAGTGGTCAAGGGACAGGGATGTATGGCTACACCTTC
TRBV5-1,TRBD1,.,TRBJ2-3,CASRPGTVTDTQYF,TGCGCCAGCAGGCCCGGGACAGTCACAGATACGCAGTATTTT
TRBV12-5,.,.,TRBJ1-4,CASGRGADTNEKLFF,TGTGCTAGTGGGCGGGGGGCGGACACTAATGAAAAACTGTTTTTT
TRBV5-1,TRBD2,.,TRBJ2-5,CASSPATSGNQETQYF,TGCGCCAGCAGCCCAGCGACTAGCGGGAACCAAGAGACCCAGTACTTC
TRBV9,TRBD2,.,TRBJ2-1,CASSLPLGASGGSYNEQFF,TGTGCCAGCAGCCTCCCCCTCGGGGCTAGCGGGGGGTCCTACAATGAGCAGTTCTTC
TRBV28,.,.,TRBJ1-5,CASSFWGNQPQNF,TGTGCCAGCAGTTTTTGGGGCAATCAGCCCCAGAATTTT
TRBV4-1,TRBD2,.,TRBJ2-3,CASSRVTSADTQYF,TGCGCCAGCAGCCGCGTGACTAGCGCCGATACGCAGTATTTT
TRBV4-3,.,.,TRBJ2-7,CASSQSILVKAEQYF,TGCGCCAGCAGCCAATCCATACTAGTTAAAGCCGAGCAGTACTTC
TRBV7-2,TRBD2,.,TRBJ2-2,CASSSRGDNTGELFF,TGTGCCAGCAGCTCTCGGGGGGATAACACCGGGGAGCTGTTTTTT
TRBV21-1,.,.,TRBJ2-1,CASSPQEDGQFF,TGTGCCAGCAGCCCCCAGGAGGACGGGCAGTTCTTC
TRBV11-2,TRBD1,.,TRBJ2-2,CASSSQGVNTGELFF,TGTGCCAGCAGCTCACAGGGGGTAAACACCGGGGAGCTGTTTTTT
TRBV14,.,.,TRBJ1-1,CASSQVKAGSGDTEAFF,TGTGCCAGCAGCCAAGTAAAGGCCGGATCCGGGGACACTGAAGCTTTCTTT
TRBV11-2,.,.,TRBJ2-5,CASSLALRETQYF,TGTGCCAGCAGCTTAGCTCTCAGGGAGACCCAGTACTTC
TRBV7-9,.,.,TRBJ2-1,CASSLFGFNEQFF,TGTGCCAGCAGCTTATTCGGGTTCAATGAGCAGTTCTTC
TRBV28,.,.,TRBJ1-5,CASRAPPNRPQHF,TGTGCCAGCAGAGCCCCTCCTAATCGGCCCCAGCATTTT
TRBV6-1,.,few,TRBJ1-4,CASSEAPSSREKLFF,TGTGCCAGCAGTGAAGCGCCCAGTTCGAGGGAAAAACTGTTTTTT
TRBV7-2,.,few,TRBJ2-2,CASSPPPGHGSIAGELFF,TGTGCCAGCAGCCCCCCCCCGGGACACGGGTCTATTGCCGGGGAGCTGTTTTTT
TRBV25-1,.,.,TRBJ1-5,CASSESGNSYQPQHF,TGTGCCAGCAGTGAATCGGGGAACAGCTATCAGCCCCAGCATTTT
TRBV18,TRBD1,.,TRBJ1-2,CASTGQGFYGYTF,TGTGCCAGCACGGGACAGGGGTTTTATGGCTACACCTTC
TRBV19,.,.,TRBJ2-6,CASSAVSGANVLTF,TGTGCCAGTAGTGCGGTCTCTGGGGCCAACGTCCTGACTTTC
TRBV5-1,TRBD1,.,TRBJ1-3,CASSTSGTGGNTIYF,TGCGCCAGCAGCACTAGCGGGACAGGTGGGAACACCATATATTTT
TRBV30,.,few,TRBJ1-5,CAWSQREWEPQHF,TGTGCCTGGAGTCAACGGGAGTGGGAGCCCCAGCATTTT
TRBV28,TRBD2,.,TRBJ2-5,CASSSPQLAGVQETQYF,TGTGCCAGCAGTTCCCCCCAACTAGCGGGAGTGCAAGAGACCCAGTACTTC
TRBV2,TRBD1,.,TRBJ1-2,CASSHTDRDGGYTF,TGTGCCAGCAGCCACACCGACAGGGATGGGGGCTACACCTTC
TRBV7-2,.,once,TRBJ1-5,CASSLVRSSNQPQHF,TGTGCCAGCAGCTTAGTGCGGTCTAGCAATCAGCCCCAGCATTTT
TRBV20-1,.,.,TRBJ1-5,CSVQGHQPQHF,TGCAGTGTGCAGGGCCATCAGCCCCAGCATTTT
TRBV10-3,.,.,TRBJ1-2,CAISEGGGDGYTF,TGTGCCATCAGTGAGGGGGGGGGCGATGGCTACACCTTC
TRBV20-1,.,.,TRBJ1-1,CSARQGRTAFF,TGCAGTGCTAGGCAGGGCCGTACAGCTTTCTTT
TRBV11-2,.,.,TRBJ1-1,CASSLELRTEAFF,TGTGCCAGCAGCTTAGAACTACGGACTGAAGCTTTCTTT
TRBV6-5,.,.,TRBJ2-1,CASSYSRGLGYEQFF,TGTGCCAGCAGTTACTCGAGGGGGTTAGGCTATGAGCAGTTCTTC
TRBV28,.,.,TRBJ2-7,CASSFLEQAFYEQYF,TGTGCCAGCAGTTTTCTAGAACAGGCCTTCTACGAGCAGTACTTC
TRBV5-1,.,.,TRBJ2-2,CASSLVGGTNTGELFF,TGCGCCAGCAGCTTGGTAGGCGGAACGAACACCGGGGAGCTGTTTTTT
TRBV19,TRBD1,.,TRBJ2-1,CASRRDRGNNEQFF,TGTGCCAGTAGAAGGGACAGGGGAAACAATGAGCAGTTCTTC
TRBV9,.,.,TRBJ2-2,CASSVRGLSTGELFF,TGTGCCAGCAGCGTACGGGGACTGTCAACCGGGGAGCTGTTTTTT